These T cell receptor beta chains were read from a single sample in a study of a mutant IDH1 vaccine in newly diagnosed glioma. Repertoires were generated with immunoSEQ multiplex PCR, while TCRdb's copy carries only in-frame clones and drops some. The repertoire holds some 42,000 clones, with 75% to 90% as singletons. Their antigens are not known. This specimen was PBMCs, taken from a glioma patient whose treatment included an IDH1 peptide vaccine. These TCRs come from a man aged 40-55 years with glioma. Both conserved end residues are trimmed from each CDR3. D genes are given only for firm matches. Clone sizes are given selectively: once, few, many, or a class where the clone is expanded.

>.|TRBV7-2|TRBD2
ASSPPGLAGETQY
>once|TRBV28|TRBD1
ASSRDRENGNTIY
>.|TRBV25-1|.
ASSVGTNEKLF
>.|TRBV10-1|.
ASNGYRDPYEQY
>.|TRBV10-3|.
AISEVFSYEQY
>.|TRBV5-1|.
ASSLSEGQPQH
>.|TRBV6-1|.
ASSEATAGSYGYT
>.|TRBV7-6|.
ASSLSPAQGETQY
>.|TRBV6-6|.
ASSTTYNEQF
>.|TRBV19|.
ASSKKHSSYEQY
>.|TRBV29-1|.
SVGARSGNEQF